This T cell receptor (beta chain) was documented in a study of blood T cell repertoires in COVID-19. The CDR3 has 15 residues. With 2 bases removed from V and 0 bases from J, the gap between germline ends came to 11 bases. Germline V gene sequence: CDR1 MNHNS, CDR2 SASEGT. All recovered Cohort 3 donors got two negative PCRs, got clearance, or saw symptom resolution. Generated by immunoSEQ multiplex PCR, the TCRdb table keeps only in-frame clones and is missing some. The sample contains approximately 230,000 clones, roughly 79% of which appear only once. The chain combines TRBV6-1 with TRBJ2-7; no clear D gene. This TCR was recovered from a man between 40 and 49 years old who had recovered from COVID-19. The sequencing input was PBMCs or T cells enriched from blood (not recorded which). The chain's CDR3 is CASSETAESSYEQYF. CDR3 nucleotide sequence: TGTGCCAGCAGTGAAACAGCAGAAAGCTCCTACGAGCAGTACTTC.